The 22 T cell receptor beta chains presented below share a single source sample, sequenced in a study of T cell clonality in common variable immunodeficiency. Clones were read by immunoSEQ multiplex PCR, and TCRdb kept only the in-frame ones, dropping some. The sample is made up of some 52,000 clones, none counted only once. Sample: peripheral blood mononuclear cells. The receptors were gathered from a person between 18 and 75 years old in good health.

This clone was seen a few times. The read ends 3 residues early relative to the CDR3; the germline J gene fills the gap. The rearrangement uses TRBV5-6 and TRBJ1-2, with D hard to call. Germline V gene data show CDR1 as SGHDT and CDR2 as YYEEEE. Trimming left V 0 bases short and J 2 bases short, with 5 bases between. This CDR3 is 13 amino acids long. CDR3 bases read: TGTGCCAGCAGCTTGGAACGGAACTATGGC. Translation: CASSLERNYG. In full, the CDR3 is CASSLERNYGYTF. The variable domain in full, completed from reference TRBV5-6 and TRBJ1-2, reads DAGVTQSPTHLIKTRGQQVTLRCSPKSGHDTVSWYQQALGQGPQFIFQYYEEEERQRGNFPDRFSGHQFPNYSSELNVNALLLGDSALYLCASSLERNYGYTFGSGTRLTVV.

This clone was seen repeatedly, ten times or more. The CDR3 end is not reached by the read, which stops 3 residues before it; the germline J gene fills it in. The chain has TRBV20-1 and TRBJ2-2; TRBD1 matches at 7 bases. CDR3 length: 16 residues. Germline V gives CDR1 DFQATT, CDR2 SNEGSKA (reference sequence). The covered CDR3 bases are TGCAGTGCTAGAGGTCACCCCGGGACAGAGAATTCACCG. Protein sequence: CSARGHPGTENSP. The whole CDR3 sequence is CSARGHPGTENSPLFF.

This clone showed up many times. The read terminates 3 residues before the CDR3 end, so the remaining end is supplied by the germline J gene. The rearrangement uses TRBV29-1 and TRBJ2-7; possibly TRBD2 for D (7 bases). The CDR3 contains 12 residues. Between the trimmed V and J ends, which lost 5 bases and 6 bases, there was a span of 14 bases. The germline gives CDR1 SQVTM, CDR2 ANQGSEA. The CDR3: CSVQRGAGEQYF. The DNA read from the CDR3 is TGCAGCGTTCAACGGGGGGCTGGCGAG.

This clone was detected only a few times. The read is 3 residues too short to cover the CDR3 end, so that end is filled in from the germline J gene. The chain combines TRBV6-2 or TRBV6-3 with TRBJ2-1, with 11 positions matching TRBD2. Germline CDR1 is MNHEY and CDR2 is SVGEGT. With V trimmed by 4 bases and J by 7 bases, 6 bases remained unmatched. The CDR3 is made up of 15 amino acids. The sequenced part of the CDR3 DNA is TGTGCCAGCAGTTTACTAGCGGGAGTAAATAATGAG. Protein sequence: CASSLLAGVNNE. The full CDR3 protein reads CASSLLAGVNNEQFF.

This clone was recorded many times. The CDR3 is cut off 3 residues early in the read; its end comes from the germline J gene. The chain couples TRBV5-1 to TRBJ1-6, with D unclear. The germline V gene has CDR1 SGHRS and CDR2 YFSETQ. This CDR3 spans 14 amino acids. Trimming pared 0 bases from V and 5 bases from J, leaving 6 bases between. CDR3 loop: CASSLDHNNSPLHF. The CDR3 bases that were read are TGCGCCAGCAGCTTGGATCACAATAATTCACCC. The full variable domain, with the rest looked up from reference TRBV5-1 and TRBJ1-6, is KAGVTQTPRYLIKTRGQQVTLSCSPISGHRSVSWYQQTPGQGLQFLFEYFSETQRNKGNFPGRFSGRQFSNSRSEMNVSTLELGDSALYLCASSLDHNNSPLHFGNGTRLTVT.

This clone occurred many times. From the germline J gene comes the end of the CDR3, since the read stops 3 residues before it. The J gene is TRBJ2-1, the V gene TRBV7-2, with TRBD1 as a possible D gene (6 bases). V was cut by 5 bases and J by 5 bases, with 13 bases left in between. The CDR3 spans 14 residues. Germline CDR1 is SGHTA and CDR2 is FQGNSA. The DNA read from the CDR3 is TGTGCCAGCAGCCCGTACAGGGCGGACAATGAG. It codes for CASSPYRADNE. The CDR3 reads in full as CASSPYRADNEQFF.

This clone has ten or more counts. The read terminates 3 residues ahead of where the CDR3 ends, so the germline J gene completes it. The chain recombines TRBV29-1 with TRBJ2-1, with 12 nucleotides matching TRBD2. J gave up 4 bases and V 6 bases, and 19 bases lay outside the gene matches. The CDR3 length is 19 residues. Germline V lookup: CDR1 SQVTM, CDR2 ANQGSEA. The CDR3 loop is CSVERRTSGNQRLYNEQFF. CDR3 bases read: TGCAGCGTGGAAAGGAGGACTAGCGGGAACCAACGTTTATACAATGAG.

This clone was detected ten times or more. The CDR3 end falls 3 residues outside the read, so it is completed with the germline J gene. V and J are TRBV30 and TRBJ2-1; 8 bases match TRBD1. V dropped 5 bases and J dropped 2; count of bases not matched to a gene: 8. The CDR3 runs to 15 residues. Germline CDR1 GTSNPN, CDR2 SVGIG (reference sequence). CDR3 bases read: TGTGCCTGGGACCCAGGGGGCCCCACCTACAATGAG. Translated, it gives CAWDPGGPTYNE. The CDR3 reads in full as CAWDPGGPTYNEQFF. Supplemented by reference TRBV30 and TRBJ2-1, the full variable domain reads SQTIHQWPATLVQPVGSPLSLECTVEGTSNPNLYWYRQAAGRGLQLLFYSVGIGQISSEVPQNLSASRPQDRQFILSSKKLLLSDSGFYLCAWDPGGPTYNEQFFGPGTRLTVL.

This clone was recorded many times. The CDR3 goes on 3 residues after the read ends, and that part is filled in from the germline J gene. The chain couples TRBV15 to TRBJ2-1, with a possible D match to TRBD1 (5 bases). CDR3 length: 14 amino acids. Germline values: CDR1 LNHNV, CDR2 YYDKDF (reference sequence). The V and J ends lost 4 bases and 4 bases respectively, with 11 bases between them. CDR3 bases read: TGTGCCACCAGCACCCGACAGACTTACAATGAG. Its protein product is CATSTRQTYNE. The entire CDR3 reads CATSTRQTYNEQFF.

This clone was recorded many times. The read is 3 residues too short to cover the CDR3 end, so that end is filled in from the germline J gene. The chain joins TRBV7-3 to TRBJ1-6; the match to TRBD1 covers 7 bases. Losses at the gene ends were 6 bases for V and 7 bases for J; bases not matched to a gene: 9. The CDR3 extends over 15 amino acids. Germline V gives CDR1 SGHTA, CDR2 FQGTGA. The CDR3 sequence: CASSRTGTENSPLHF. CDR3 DNA (partial): TGTGCCAGCAGTAGGACCGGGACAGAAAATTCACCC.

This clone was recorded many times. Read sequence stops 3 residues before the CDR3 end, and the germline J gene provides the missing end. The V call is TRBV30, the J call TRBJ1-5; D possibly corresponds to TRBD1 (6 bases). CDR3 length: 14 amino acids. V was cut by 8 bases and J by 0 bases, with 14 bases left in between. Germline V gives CDR1 GTSNPN, CDR2 SVGIG (reference sequence). CDR3 DNA, as far as it was read: TGTGCCATGCAGACAGGTCCTAGCAATCAGCCC. Translated, it gives CAMQTGPSNQP. The whole CDR3 protein is CAMQTGPSNQPQHF.

The table lists this clone with many counts. The CDR3 end lies 3 residues beyond the end of the read and is filled in from the germline J gene. The J gene is TRBJ1-1, the V gene TRBV30; D uncertain. The CDR3 runs 13 residues. Trimming stripped 5 bases from V and 6 bases from J, with 16 bases between. CDR1 is GTSNPN and CDR2 is SVGIG in the germline V gene (reference sequence). This CDR3 is CAWQSSWAPEAFF. CDR3 bases read: TGTGCCTGGCAGAGTAGTTGGGCTCCTGAA.

This clone has a count of ten or more. The sequence runs out 3 residues before the end of the CDR3; the remainder is reconstructed from the germline J gene. The chain couples TRBV30 to TRBJ1-1; D not certain. V gave up 0 bases and J gave up 2 bases, with 7 bases separating them. CDR1 and CDR2 (germline): GTSNPN, SVGIG (reference sequence). The CDR3 extends over 13 amino acids. Incomplete CDR3 DNA: TGTGCCTGGAGTGTACTACCAAACACTGAA. Encoded protein: CAWSVLPNTE. The full CDR3 is CAWSVLPNTEAFF.

This clone was seen many times. The observed sequence ends 3 residues before the CDR3 terminus, with the missing tail filled in from the germline J gene. This chain connects TRBV20-1 to TRBJ2-1, with D possibly being TRBD1 (5 bases). The CDR3 has 14 amino acids. Looked up from germline, CDR1 is DFQATT and CDR2 is SNEGSKA (reference sequence). The V gene lost 1 base and the J gene lost 6 bases, with 13 bases spanning the gap. The CDR3 sequence: CSARAHSRGNEQFF. The covered CDR3 bases are TGCAGTGCTAGAGCCCACTCTAGGGGCAATGAG.

In its sample, this clone was seen many times. The observed sequence ends 3 residues before the CDR3 terminus, with the missing tail filled in from the germline J gene. The chain recombines TRBV7-8 with TRBJ2-7; a weak D match, TRBD2 (5 bases). The CDR3 length is 15 residues. The germline CDR1 and CDR2 sequences are SGHVS and FQNEAQ. V was cut by 5 bases and J by 4 bases, with 18 bases left in between. CDR3 loop: CASSTGISEAYEQYF. CDR3 DNA, as far as it was read: TGTGCCAGCAGCACGGGGATCAGTGAGGCGTACGAG.

This clone was picked up many times. Read sequence stops 3 residues before the CDR3 end, and the germline J gene provides the missing end. The chain employs TRBV11-2 and TRBJ2-3; perhaps TRBD2 as D (5 bases). Germline V gene sequence: CDR1 SGHAT, CDR2 FQNNGV. V shed 5 bases and J shed 5 bases, with 11 bases lying between them. The CDR3 sequence is 13 residues long. The CDR3 protein is CASSPLAGDTQYF. CDR3 DNA, as far as it was read: TGTGCCAGCAGCCCTCTAGCCGGAGATACG.

This clone has a count of ten or more. The DNA ends 3 residues before the CDR3 does, and the rest of the CDR3 is filled in from the germline J gene. The chain has TRBV19 and TRBJ1-2; 8 bases are shared with TRBD1. The CDR3 runs to 15 residues. The ends lost 3 bases at V and 4 bases at J; junction bases unmatched: 7. Germline CDR1 reads LNHDA; CDR2 reads SQIVND (reference sequence). The CDR3 here is CASSIFGTGSYGYTF. The DNA read from the CDR3 is TGTGCCAGTAGTATCTTTGGGACAGGTTCCTATGGC.

This clone showed up many times. The missing CDR3 end, 3 residues past where the read stops, is filled in from the germline J gene. This rearrangement joins TRBV20-1 to TRBJ2-1; 7 positions match TRBD2. This CDR3 is built from 16 residues. The V and J ends lost 0 bases and 3 bases, in that order; junction bases with no gene match: 8. Germline V gene data show CDR1 as DFQATT and CDR2 as SNEGSKA (reference sequence). The part of the CDR3 DNA that was read is TGCAGTGCTAGAGATCCTAGCGGAATGAACTACAATGAG. Residues: CSARDPSGMNYNE. The whole CDR3 protein is CSARDPSGMNYNEQFF.

The sample holds a few counts of this clone. Coverage ceases 3 residues before the CDR3 finishes, and the germline J gene fills in the end. The V and J genes are TRBV2 and TRBJ2-1, with 7 bases matching TRBD1. CDR3 length: 17 amino acids. Germline CDR1 is SNHLY and CDR2 is FYNNEI. The ends lost 4 bases at V and 6 bases at J; junction bases unmatched: 15. The CDR3 DNA, read in part, is TGTGCCAGCAGTGGGACCTTTGACAGGGTATACCCCAATGAG. Its translation: CASSGTFDRVYPNE. The whole CDR3 is CASSGTFDRVYPNEQFF. The full variable domain, its missing parts supplied by reference TRBV2 and TRBJ2-1, is EPEVTQTPSHQVTQMGQEVILRCVPISNHLYFYWYRQILGQKVEFLVSFYNNEISEKSEIFDDQFSVERPDGSNFTLKIRSTKLEDSAMYFCASSGTFDRVYPNEQFFGPGTRLTVL.

This clone has ten or more counts. The read finishes 3 residues shy of the CDR3 end, and the germline J gene is used to complete it. V and J are TRBV20-1 and TRBJ2-7, with 8 positions matching TRBD1. Trimming at V came to 3 bases and at J to 6 bases, leaving 7 bases not matched to a gene. Germline CDR1 DFQATT, CDR2 SNEGSKA (reference sequence). The CDR3 is made up of 13 amino acids. CDR3 residues: CSARTAGTGEQYF. CDR3 DNA (partial): TGCAGTGCTAGGACCGCCGGGACAGGCGAG.

This clone came up many times. CDR3 protein: CASSFSVADTQYF. The DNA read from the CDR3 is TGTGCCAGCAGCTTCTCAGTAGCGGATACG. The chain joins TRBV5-6 to TRBJ2-3, with a weak D call TRBD2 (5 bases). The read ends 3 residues early relative to the CDR3; the germline J gene fills the gap. Germline V gene sequence: CDR1 SGHDT, CDR2 YYEEEE. The CDR3 is 13 amino acids. Trimming left V 2 bases short and J 6 bases short, with 10 bases between.

This clone was counted at least ten times. The read is 3 residues too short to cover the CDR3 end, so that end is filled in from the germline J gene. V is TRBV20-1 and J is TRBJ2-7; TRBD2 matches 15 bases. V lost 5 bases and J lost 5; bases outside the gene matches: 7. Germline V gene sequence: CDR1 DFQATT, CDR2 SNEGSKA (reference sequence). The CDR3 consists of 15 residues. The covered CDR3 bases are TGCAGTGCTCACGGGACTAGCGGGAGGACCCACGAG. Its protein product is CSAHGTSGRTHE. The whole CDR3 region reads CSAHGTSGRTHEQYF.